This T cell receptor (beta chain) stems from a study of CXCR3-negative and CXCR3-positive naive CD8 T cells. Notes on the study in general: Relative to memory CD8+ cells, whose diversity was much lower, both naive subsets had comparably high diversity. The study found more hydrophobic TRB CDR3s in CXCR3-positive naive cells than in CXCR3-negative naive cells.

Naive CD8+ T cells showed a CD45RO-CCR7+CD27+CD95- phenotype. The libraries of TRB cDNA were constructed through 5' RACE using UMI labels. TCRdb derives one entry per CDR3 protein from the 5' RACE reads, leaving out DNA. This sample contains about 53,000 distinct CDR3 sequences. The CDR3 sequence is 14 residues long. The germline V gene encodes CDR1 MNHEY and CDR2 SVGEGT. About this clonotype itself: Its cognate antigen is unknown.

The TCR was taken from a human donor in good health. Some clones in this sample may be carry-over from other donors' samples. This sequence joins TRBV6-2 or TRBV6-3 and TRBJ2-7; TCRdb calls TRBD1, which cannot be checked without DNA. The sequencing input was naive CXCR3+ CD8+ T cells from blood. Documented subset: CD45RO-CCR7+CD27+CD95- naive CD8+ T cells expressing CXCR3 (TNR3+). The CDR3: CASSTGQVSYEQYF.